This record covers a single T cell receptor (beta chain). As yet, its antigen is unknown. The CDR3 totals 12 residues. Trimming stripped 5 bases from V and 8 bases from J, with 12 bases between. The sample originates from a study of T cell responses to AZD1222 COVID-19 vaccine. Study-level points and caveats: Among those given AZD1222, only five to seven were seropositive at baseline.

Here immunoSEQ multiplex PCR was the method, and the copy in TCRdb shows in-frame clones only, minus some. The sample has 150,000 or so clones, about nine tenths seen once. The sequence was collected from an adult in good health. Sequenced here: peripheral blood, sampled on day 0 of AZD1222 vaccination. The V and J genes are TRBV12-3 or TRBV12-4 and TRBJ1-1; no clear D. The CDR3 DNA reads as TGTGCCAGCAGTCACGACGGCCCCGAAGCTTTCTTT. Translation: CASSHDGPEAFF.